The source of this T cell receptor beta chain is a study of long-term antiretroviral therapy in people with HIV. Deletions cut 1 base from V and 2 bases from J, with 11 bases between. Germline values: CDR1 MGHRA, CDR2 YSYEKL. The CDR3 runs to 15 residues. A word on this clone: Its matching antigen is unknown.

The study, taken as a whole, reports: HIV repertoires covered narrower CDR3 length ranges than controls did. Blood was collected between the mid-2000s and the late 2010s, possibly under older ART regimens.

Each HIV-infected participant was given treatment in the United States. The authors ran the immunoSEQ assay, v3.0, at survey level. The repertoire was sequenced with immunoSEQ multiplex PCR; TCRdb's copy has only in-frame clones and lacks some. The table has tens of thousands of clones, 83% seen once. The sequence was obtained from a man between 18 and 29 years old with HIV. Source: unsorted PBMCs, taken 1 year after starting antiretroviral therapy. This rearrangement joins TRBV4-1 to TRBJ1-2, with D maybe TRBD1 (5 bases). CDR3 loop: CASSQAPRENYGYTF. The CDR3 bases are TGCGCCAGCAGCCAAGCACCCAGGGAGAACTATGGCTACACCTTC.